These 29 T cell receptor beta chains were all obtained from the same sample, sequenced in a study of blood T cell repertoires in COVID-19. Sequencing was performed with immunoSEQ multiplex PCR; in TCRdb, only in-frame clones are kept and a portion is missing. The sample has about 76,000 clones, about 88% seen once. The specimen sequenced was peripheral blood. The receptors were gathered from a man in his sixties with COVID-19, enrolled during active disease.

The genes are TRBV5-4 and TRBJ2-7, with 7 bases lining up with TRBD1. The germline V gene has CDR1 SGHNT and CDR2 YYREEE (reference sequence). The CDR3 is 15 residues long. J lost 1 base, V lost 4 bases, and 8 bases had no gene match. The DNA for the CDR3 is TGTGCCAGCAGCCCTAGGACAGGCGATTCCTACGAGCAGTACTTC. Protein product: CASSPRTGDSYEQYF.

J is TRBJ2-7 and V is TRBV6-5; perhaps TRBD1 as D (6 bases). V dropped 6 bases and J dropped 0 bases, with 15 bases sitting between them. The CDR3 contains 15 residues. Per germline, CDR1 MNHEY and CDR2 SVGAGI. The CDR3 DNA sequence: TGTGCCAGCAGGACGGGGACACCGAGCTCCTACGAGCAGTACTTC. Translated, it gives CASRTGTPSSYEQYF.

The chain combines TRBV25-1 with TRBJ2-1; D may be TRBD1 (6 bases). Trimming stripped 2 bases from V and 5 bases from J, with 13 bases between. CDR1 and CDR2 (germline): MGHDK, SYGVNS. The CDR3 is 15 amino acids. CDR3 in DNA: TGTGCCAGCAGTGAACCCGGGACAACAGACAATGAGCAGTTCTTC. This translates into CASSEPGTTDNEQFF.

The chain combines TRBV10-3 with TRBJ2-2, with 8 bases identical to TRBD2. The germline V gene encodes CDR1 ENHRY and CDR2 SYGVKD. This CDR3 region has 13 residues. Trimming cost V 10 bases and J 8 bases; bases outside gene matches: 9. CDR3 region: CAKQERESGELFF. The CDR3, as DNA: TGTGCCAAACAAGAGCGGGAGTCGGGGGAGCTGTTTTTT.

This chain links TRBV5-5 with TRBJ1-3, with a possible D match to TRBD1 (5 bases). CDR3 length: 14 amino acids. The germline CDR1 and CDR2 sequences are SGHKS and YYEKEE (reference sequence). Trimming stripped 0 bases from V and 1 base from J, with 5 bases between. The CDR3 reads CASSLGQSGNTIYF. In nucleotides, the CDR3 is TGTGCCAGCAGCTTGGGACAGTCTGGAAACACCATATATTTT.

This clone was seen a handful of times. This sequence joins TRBV4-1 and TRBJ2-3; D is possibly TRBD2 (6 bases). Trimming left V 3 bases short and J 5 bases short, with 33 bases between. This CDR3 spans 21 amino acids. CDR1 and CDR2 (germline): MGHRA, YSYEKL. The CDR3 reads CASSQPPMGSRGLRSVDTQYF. CDR3 coding DNA: TGCGCCAGCAGCCAGCCCCCTATGGGGTCGCGGGGACTCAGGAGTGTAGATACGCAGTATTTT.

V and J are TRBV19 and TRBJ2-7, with 9 bases matching TRBD1. J was trimmed by 6 bases and V by 5 bases; bases with no gene match: 11. CDR1 and CDR2 (germline): LNHDA, SQIVND (reference sequence). The CDR3 sequence is 15 residues long. As DNA, the CDR3 is TGTGCCAGTAGTCCCCCCACAGGGGGCCCCTCCGAGCAGTACTTC. It translates to CASSPPTGGPSEQYF.

This chain connects TRBV27 to TRBJ1-2; 7 nucleotides align to TRBD1. Germline V gene lookup returns CDR1 MNHEY and CDR2 SMNVEV (reference sequence). V was clipped by 6 bases and J by 2 bases; unmatched bases: 3. The CDR3 contains 13 residues. DNA for the CDR3: TGTGCCAGCAGCGAGGGACAGAACTATGGCTACACCTTC. Encoded protein: CASSEGQNYGYTF.

V and J are TRBV28 and TRBJ1-2, with D unresolved. V lost 5 bases to trimming and J lost 7 bases, with 20 bases between them. The CDR3 is 15 amino acids. Germline CDR1 reads MDHEN; CDR2 reads SYDVKM. CDR3 amino acids: CASSNFLGGESGYTF. CDR3 DNA: TGTGCCAGCAGTAACTTCTTGGGTGGGGAGAGTGGCTACACCTTC.

The chain couples TRBV15 to TRBJ1-2, with D uncertain. V gave up 5 bases and J gave up 6 bases, with 10 bases separating them. Germline assignment: CDR1 LNHNV and CDR2 YYDKDF (reference sequence). The CDR3 spans 12 residues. DNA of the CDR3: TGTGCCACCAGCGAGAACCTTGATGGCTACACCTTC. Protein sequence: CATSENLDGYTF.

This chain links TRBV10-1 with TRBJ2-1; possibly TRBD2 for D (5 bases). The V end was cut by 3 bases, the J end by 2 bases, with 11 bases between. The CDR3 is 15 amino acids. Germline-derived CDR1 and CDR2 are WNHNN and SYGVQD (reference sequence). The CDR3 DNA reads TGCGCCAGCAGTGACGGGGTATCCACCTACAATGAGCAGTTCTTC. Translating it yields CASSDGVSTYNEQFF.

V and J are TRBV6-5 and TRBJ2-5, with 9 bases lining up with TRBD1. Germline V gene lookup returns CDR1 MNHEY and CDR2 SVGAGI. This CDR3 contains 13 residues. V shed 11 bases and J 5 bases; nucleotides not matched to a gene: 9. CDR3 nucleotide sequence: TGTGCCGTATCACAGGGGGCTTATGAGACCCAGTACTTC. This codes for CAVSQGAYETQYF.

The chain links TRBV6-2 or TRBV6-3 to TRBJ2-1; no definite D call. The ends were cut back, 2 bases at V and 0 bases at J, with 14 bases in the middle. CDR1 MNHEY and CDR2 SVGEGT come from the germline V gene. The CDR3 totals 17 residues. This chain's CDR3 is CASSYVYGPGSYNEQFF. The DNA of the CDR3 is TGTGCCAGCAGTTACGTGTACGGTCCTGGCTCCTACAATGAGCAGTTCTTC.

The J gene is TRBJ2-1, the V gene TRBV11-2, with D possibly being TRBD2 (6 bases). The CDR3 covers 15 residues. The germline CDR1 and CDR2 sequences are SGHAT and FQNNGV. Deletions cut 1 base from V and 2 bases from J, with 9 bases between. The CDR3, as DNA: TGTGCCAGCAGCTTAGGGGCGGGAACCTACAATGAGCAGTTCTTC. Translating gives CASSLGAGTYNEQFF. Combining the CDR3 with reference TRBV11-2 and TRBJ2-1 gives the whole variable domain EAGVAQSPRYKIIEKRQSVAFWCNPISGHATLYWYQQILGQGPKLLIQFQNNGVVDDSQLPKDRFSAERLKGVDSTLKIQPAKLEDSAVYLCASSLGAGTYNEQFFGPGTRLTVL.

This clone was counted only a few times. V is TRBV19 and J is TRBJ1-5, with TRBD1 as a possible D gene (6 bases). With 5 bases removed from V and 3 bases from J, the gap between germline ends came to 11 bases. The CDR3 is 14 amino acids. The germline gives CDR1 LNHDA, CDR2 SQIVND (reference sequence). The CDR3 region is CASSPQGLNQPQHF. DNA for the CDR3: TGTGCCAGTAGTCCCCAGGGGCTCAATCAGCCCCAGCATTTT. The full variable domain, with the rest looked up from reference TRBV19 and TRBJ1-5, is DGGITQSPKYLFRKEGQNVTLSCEQNLNHDAMYWYRQDPGQGLRLIYYSQIVNDFQKGDIAEGYSVSREKKESFPLTVTSAQKNPTAFYLCASSPQGLNQPQHFGDGTRLSIL.

The V and J genes are TRBV29-1 and TRBJ1-1; D gene ambiguous. The CDR3 is made up of 13 amino acids. Deletions cut 5 bases from V and 4 bases from J, with 14 bases between. Germline CDR1 and CDR2: SQVTM and ANQGSEA. CDR3 amino acids: CSVFTHLGTEAFF. The CDR3 nucleotides read TGCAGCGTTTTTACCCATCTAGGCACTGAAGCTTTCTTT.

The V gene is TRBV18, the J gene TRBJ2-7; 7 bases map to TRBD1. Germline CDR1 KGHSH, CDR2 LQKENI. CDR3 length: 13 residues. Losses at the gene ends were 5 bases for V and 6 bases for J; bases not matched to a gene: 7. The CDR3 protein is CASSFSEGAEQYF. The CDR3 DNA follows: TGTGCCAGCTCATTCAGCGAGGGGGCCGAGCAGTACTTC.

Only one count was recorded for this clone. The chain uses TRBV6-5 and TRBJ1-5, with D maybe TRBD1 (6 bases). Germline CDR1 reads MNHEY; CDR2 reads SVGAGI. The CDR3 covers 14 residues. Deletions cut 6 bases from V and 4 bases from J, with 13 bases between. The CDR3 protein is CASRPQQGNQPQHF. For the CDR3, the DNA is TGTGCCAGCAGACCCCAACAGGGTAATCAGCCCCAGCATTTT.

The count of this clone is one. The chain is built from TRBV6-1 and TRBJ1-6, with D possibly being TRBD1 (5 bases). Germline CDR1 reads MNHNS; CDR2 reads SASEGT. The CDR3 consists of 17 residues. Trimming took off 2 bases at V and 6 bases at J, with 17 bases between the two ends. The DNA of the CDR3 is TGTGCCAGCAGTGAATTGCGGCCCCCGGGGGGTAATTCACCCCTCCACTTT. Translation: CASSELRPPGGNSPLHF.

This clone was picked up one time. The chain uses TRBV28 and TRBJ2-2, with D perhaps matching TRBD1 (6 bases). The CDR3 sequence is 14 residues long. The V gene's germline CDR1 is MDHEN and CDR2 SYDVKM. V was cut by 4 bases and J by 4 bases, with 10 bases left in between. As DNA, the CDR3 is TGTGCCAGCAGTTCGCCAGGGGTCACCGGGGAGCTGTTTTTT. As protein: CASSSPGVTGELFF.

The chain combines TRBV28 with TRBJ1-3; D call uncertain. The V gene's germline CDR1 is MDHEN and CDR2 SYDVKM. The V gene lost 6 bases and the J gene lost 0 bases, with 9 bases spanning the gap. The CDR3 runs to 14 residues. CDR3 DNA: TGTGCCAGCAGCCCGGGATTCTCTGGAAACACCATATATTTT. Protein product: CASSPGFSGNTIYF.

The V gene is TRBV6-6, the J gene TRBJ2-7; 7 positions agree with TRBD1. V lost 2 bases to trimming and J lost 3 bases; unmatched junction nucleotides: 10. The CDR3 spans 16 residues. Germline CDR1 reads MNHNY; CDR2 reads SVGAGI (reference sequence). This CDR3 is CASSYAAGTANYEQYF. CDR3 coding DNA: TGTGCCAGCAGTTACGCAGCCGGGACAGCCAACTACGAGCAGTACTTC.

The DNA for the CDR3 is TGTGCCAGCAGTGCGATACCGGGACAGGGCAAGGTCTATGGCTACACCTTC. Translating gives CASSAIPGQGKVYGYTF. The chain is built from TRBV6-1 and TRBJ1-2; 9 positions agree with TRBD1. The V and J ends lost 4 bases and 4 bases, in that order; junction bases with no gene match: 13. Per the germline V gene, CDR1 is MNHNS and CDR2 is SASEGT. CDR3 length equals 17 residues.

The chain joins TRBV5-1 to TRBJ1-2; 11 nucleotides line up with TRBD1. V lost 4 bases and J lost 4; bases outside the gene matches: 6. CDR1 SGHRS and CDR2 YFSETQ come from the germline V gene. This CDR3 region has 15 residues. The CDR3 sequence is CASSAGQGAVYGYTF. The CDR3 coding sequence is TGCGCCAGCAGCGCCGGACAGGGGGCCGTCTATGGCTACACCTTC.

The chain employs TRBV6-6 and TRBJ1-1, with D possibly being TRBD1 (5 bases). V was trimmed by 2 bases and J by 4 bases, leaving 11 bases between them. The CDR3 sequence is 14 residues long. The germline gives CDR1 MNHNY, CDR2 SVGAGI (reference sequence). The CDR3 DNA sequence: TGTGCCAGCAGTTACGCGGACACCGGCACTGAAGCTTTCTTT. It codes for CASSYADTGTEAFF.

CDR3 loop: CASSPHGGEAFF. DNA of the CDR3: TGTGCCAGTAGTCCGCATGGGGGGGAGGCTTTCTTT. The chain employs TRBV19 and TRBJ1-1, with D tentatively TRBD1 (5 bases). Between the trimmed V and J ends, which lost 5 bases and 11 bases, there was a span of 15 bases. The germline CDR1 and CDR2 sequences are LNHDA and SQIVND (reference sequence). The CDR3 loop spans 12 amino acids.

In this sample, this clone turned up a few times. The chain carries TRBV15 and TRBJ2-3; the match to TRBD2 covers 16 bases. This CDR3 contains 16 residues. With 3 bases clipped from V and 5 bases from J, the junction kept 2 bases outside the gene matches. The V gene's germline CDR1 is LNHNV and CDR2 YYDKDF (reference sequence). The CDR3 DNA follows: TGTGCCACCAGCAGGGGGACTAGCGGGGGGGAAGATACGCAGTATTTT. Translated: CATSRGTSGGEDTQYF.

This clone has only a few counts. The V and J genes are TRBV6-5 and TRBJ2-1; 10 nucleotides match TRBD2. Germline V gene lookup returns CDR1 MNHEY and CDR2 SVGAGI. V shed 5 bases and J 0 bases; nucleotides not matched to a gene: 1. The CDR3 is 15 amino acids. The CDR3 here is CASSLAGVSYNEQFF. Written as DNA, the CDR3 is TGTGCCAGCAGTCTAGCGGGGGTCTCCTACAATGAGCAGTTCTTC.

The chain couples TRBV18 to TRBJ2-2, with 9 bases aligning to TRBD2. The CDR3 runs 17 residues. Trimming removed 4 bases from V and 0 bases from J; junction bases left unmatched: 6. Germline values: CDR1 KGHSH, CDR2 LQKENI. The CDR3 DNA reads TGTGCCAGCTCACAGGGACTAGCTAAAGCGAACACCGGGGAGCTGTTTTTT. It is translated as CASSQGLAKANTGELFF.